These 17 T cell receptor beta chains originate from one sample sequenced in a study of cytomegalovirus exposure and HLA in healthy donors. PCR involved 60 Vbeta and 13 Jbeta primers. Only in-frame clones appear in the TCRdb table, and some are missing; sequencing was by immunoSEQ multiplex PCR. The sample lists about 150,000 clones, around 80% occurring once. The material sequenced was PBMCs. These receptors were taken from a woman in her 40s in good health and CMV-seronegative.

The V gene is TRBV6-5, the J gene TRBJ2-7; D is ambiguous. Germline CDR1 and CDR2: MNHEY and SVGAGI. The CDR3 is 13 residues long. The ends were cut back, 4 bases at V and 1 base at J, with 8 bases in the middle. This CDR3 reads CASSFKKSYEQYF. DNA of the CDR3: TGTGCCAGCAGTTTTAAAAAATCCTACGAGCAGTACTTC.

The J gene is TRBJ1-2, the V gene TRBV6-1; D perhaps matches TRBD1 (5 bases). The CDR3 totals 15 residues. CDR1 MNHNS and CDR2 SASEGT come from the germline V gene. V lost 1 base to trimming and J lost 4 bases, with 13 bases between them. DNA of the CDR3: TGTGCCAGCAGTGAAGAGGGGATGGGAAGCTATGGCTACACCTTC. Protein product: CASSEEGMGSYGYTF.

The chain employs TRBV4-1 and TRBJ1-1; tentatively, D is TRBD1 (6 bases). The germline V and J ends were trimmed by 8 bases and 7 bases, with 20 bases remaining between them. Germline V gene lookup returns CDR1 MGHRA and CDR2 YSYEKL. The CDR3 totals 14 residues. This CDR3 is CASGQQRTGFEAFF. The CDR3 DNA reads as TGCGCCAGCGGACAACAAAGAACAGGGTTTGAAGCTTTCTTT.

The chain couples TRBV7-9 to TRBJ2-3, with TRBD2 matching over 9 bases. Germline V gives CDR1 SEHNR, CDR2 FQNEAQ (reference sequence). The CDR3 is 15 amino acids. V lost 6 bases, J lost 0 bases, and 4 bases stayed unmatched. As DNA, the CDR3 is TGTGCCAGCAGTCAAACTAGCGGGAGCACAGATACGCAGTATTTT. Protein: CASSQTSGSTDTQYF. The complete variable domain, with remaining parts taken from reference TRBV7-9 and TRBJ2-3, reads DTGVSQNPRHKITKRGQNVTFRCDPISEHNRLYWYRQTLGQGPEFLTYFQNEAQLEKSRLLSDRFSAERPKGSFSTLEIQRTEQGDSAMYLCASSQTSGSTDTQYFGPGTRLTVL.

In this sample, this clone turned up a few times. The chain recombines TRBV7-9 with TRBJ1-4; TRBD1 matches 7 bases. CDR3 length: 19 residues. Germline assignment: CDR1 SEHNR and CDR2 FQNEAQ (reference sequence). Germline trimming cut 5 bases from V and 0 bases from J; bases unmatched to any gene: 15. CDR3 nucleotides: TGTGCCAGCAGCCTAGGTGGGGACAGTTTGCTTGCAACTAATGAAAAACTGTTTTTT. Encoded protein: CASSLGGDSLLATNEKLFF. Full variable domain (outside the CDR3, taken from reference TRBV7-9 and TRBJ1-4): DTGVSQNPRHKITKRGQNVTFRCDPISEHNRLYWYRQTLGQGPEFLTYFQNEAQLEKSRLLSDRFSAERPKGSFSTLEIQRTEQGDSAMYLCASSLGGDSLLATNEKLFFGSGTQLSVL.

The chain employs TRBV6-1 and TRBJ1-4; D is possibly TRBD1 (6 bases). Trimming left V 2 bases short and J 2 bases short, with 9 bases between. The CDR3 totals 15 residues. CDR1 is MNHNS, CDR2 SASEGT, per germline. The CDR3 here is CASSEPGHTNEKLFF. DNA for the CDR3: TGTGCCAGCAGTGAACCGGGACATACTAATGAAAAACTGTTTTTT.

V gene TRBV5-4 combines with J gene TRBJ2-1; 9 nucleotides line up with TRBD2. The CDR3 sequence is 18 residues long. Germline V lookup: CDR1 SGHNT, CDR2 YYREEE (reference sequence). Trimming removed 3 bases from V and 9 bases from J; junction bases left unmatched: 19. CDR3 amino acids: CASSSSWRSGGGVGEQFF. The CDR3 DNA reads as TGTGCCAGCAGCTCGTCCTGGCGGTCCGGCGGGGGGGTGGGTGAGCAGTTCTTC.

The DNA of the CDR3 is TGTGCCAGTAGTATCTCCCGAGGCTATGGCTACACCTTC. Its translation: CASSISRGYGYTF. The chain links TRBV19 to TRBJ1-2; D ambiguous. There are 13 residues in the CDR3. Trimming took 3 bases from V and 4 from J, leaving 9 bases between them. Germline values: CDR1 LNHDA, CDR2 SQIVND (reference sequence).

A few counts support this clone. The rearrangement links TRBV2 to TRBJ2-7; TRBD2 aligns across 8 bases. The CDR3 is made up of 15 amino acids. V shed 2 bases, J shed 4 bases, and the junction held 7 bases outside the gene matches. Per the germline V gene, CDR1 is SNHLY and CDR2 is FYNNEI. The CDR3 loop is CASSEIPSGGYEQYF. CDR3 sequence (DNA): TGTGCCAGCAGTGAAATACCGTCGGGGGGGTACGAGCAGTACTTC.

This clone was counted once. V is TRBV10-2 and J is TRBJ2-3, with D possibly being TRBD2 (5 bases). V lost 5 bases and J lost 0, with 18 bases in between. Germline CDR1 reads WSHSY; CDR2 reads SAAADI. This CDR3 has 17 amino acids. For the CDR3, the DNA is TGCGCCAGCAGTCGAACCCGGCAGCTAGCTAGCACAGATACGCAGTATTTT. This gives the protein CASSRTRQLASTDTQYF.

The chain joins TRBV6-6 to TRBJ1-2; D perhaps matches TRBD1 (6 bases). Looked up from germline, CDR1 is MNHNY and CDR2 is SVGAGI (reference sequence). CDR3 size: 12 residues. Trimming took off 6 bases at V and 6 bases at J, with 11 bases between the two ends. The DNA for the CDR3 is TGTGCCAGCAGGGGGGGGCTCAATGGCTACACCTTC. It specifies CASRGGLNGYTF.

This clone was picked up one time. The chain recombines TRBV6-1 with TRBJ2-6; D may be TRBD1 (5 bases). The CDR3 sequence is 17 residues long. Germline V gene data show CDR1 as MNHNS and CDR2 as SASEGT. The V gene lost 2 bases and the J gene lost 0 bases, with 11 bases spanning the gap. In DNA form, the CDR3 reads TGTGCCAGCAGTGAACCAGGGCGCTACTCTGGGGCCAACGTCCTGACTTTC. It encodes CASSEPGRYSGANVLTF.

The CDR3 sequence: CASSLQGTKAHGNTIYF. CDR3 nucleotide sequence: TGTGCCAGCAGTTTGCAGGGGACCAAAGCGCACGGAAACACCATATATTTT. V and J are TRBV27 and TRBJ1-3; D is perhaps TRBD1 (6 bases). Trimming pared 3 bases from V and 4 bases from J, leaving 19 bases between. Germline V gives CDR1 MNHEY, CDR2 SMNVEV (reference sequence). The CDR3 covers 17 residues.

V is TRBV29-1 and J is TRBJ2-3, with 8 bases fitting TRBD2. The V and J ends lost 7 bases and 3 bases, in that order; junction bases with no gene match: 6. The CDR3 has 13 residues. The germline V gene encodes CDR1 SQVTM and CDR2 ANQGSEA. CDR3 region: CSATSGATDTQYF. The DNA of the CDR3 is TGCAGCGCTACTAGCGGAGCTACAGATACGCAGTATTTT.

The chain is built from TRBV6-1 and TRBJ2-7; no clear D gene. The CDR3 length is 12 residues. V lost 5 bases and J 4 bases, leaving 9 bases between the germline ends. Germline CDR1 is MNHNS and CDR2 is SASEGT. CDR3 protein: CASSLTPYEQYF. For the CDR3, the DNA is TGTGCCAGCAGTCTAACCCCTTACGAGCAGTACTTC.

CDR3 in amino acids: CASSIAPTGPTEAFF. DNA for the CDR3: TGTGCCAGTAGTATAGCTCCAACAGGGCCAACTGAAGCTTTCTTT. The rearrangement links TRBV19 to TRBJ1-1; D may be TRBD1 (6 bases). This CDR3 has 15 amino acids. Trimming shortened V by 1 base and J by 5 bases, and 14 bases separated the two germline ends. CDR1 and CDR2 from the germline V gene are LNHDA and SQIVND (reference sequence).

This clone was counted only a few times. The CDR3 here is CASAPLSASYNEQFF. DNA for the CDR3: TGCGCGAGCGCCCCTCTATCAGCGAGCTACAATGAGCAGTTCTTC. V is TRBV10-2 and J is TRBJ2-1; D is undetermined. Germline V gives CDR1 WSHSY, CDR2 SAAADI. The CDR3 sequence is 15 residues long.